A single TCR beta chain is shown here with its context. The sample is drawn from a study of blood T cell repertoires in COVID-19. Study-wide background: Material from acute and convalescent COVID-19 was sourced from the United States, Italy and Spain. From T cells, B-cell-depleted T cells, or PBMCs came the material, which was cDNA or gDNA.

Original analysis: Estimation of nucleated cell counts relied on the amplification of reference gene primers. Produced via immunoSEQ multiplex PCR; TCRdb's table is partial and in-frame only. That table supplies the V and J calls and clone size; D and trimming were determined from the DNA. The sample has around 100,000 clones; about 90% are singletons. This clonotype originated in a man over 45 with COVID-19, enrolled during active disease. The specimen sequenced was peripheral blood.

The CDR3, as DNA: TGTGCCAGCAGCACCGCGAGGGCCAACACCGGGGAGCTGTTTTTT. The encoded protein is CASSTARANTGELFF. The chain employs TRBV9 and TRBJ2-2; tentatively, D is TRBD2 (5 bases). Germline assignment: CDR1 SGDLS and CDR2 YYNGEE. This CDR3 contains 15 residues. Trimming pared 4 bases from V and 2 bases from J, leaving 12 bases between. Filled out from reference TRBV9 and TRBJ2-2, the complete variable domain reads DSGVTQTPKHLITATGQRVTLRCSPRSGDLSVYWYQQSLDQGLQFLIQYYNGEERAKGNILERFSAQQFPDLHSELNLSSLELGDSALYFCASSTARANTGELFFGEGSRLTVL.